These 17 T cell receptor beta chains share one sample of origin, sequenced in a study of OX40 agonist ivuxolimab in advanced cancers. Generated by immunoSEQ multiplex PCR, the TCRdb table keeps only in-frame clones and is missing some. The sample has approximately 61,000 clones; about nine tenths are singletons. Specimen: CD4+ or CD8+ T cells sorted from blood, collected in a trial of the OX40 agonist ivuxolimab. All receptors derive from an adult with an advanced solid tumor such as melanoma, head and neck, liver or kidney cancer.

The rearrangement uses TRBV5-6 and TRBJ1-3; TRBD1 is a possible D gene (6 bases). The length of the CDR3 is 15 residues. Germline V lookup: CDR1 SGHDT, CDR2 YYEEEE. Trimming removed 0 bases at V and 2 bases at J, with 9 bases between. CDR3 coding DNA: TGTGCCAGCAGCTTGGGGGGGCTAGCTGGAAACACCATATATTTT. Translated: CASSLGGLAGNTIYF.

Only one count was recorded for this clone. The CDR3 DNA follows: TGTGCCAGCAGATGGACAGGGGGATACGAGCAGTACTTC. Encoded protein: CASRWTGGYEQYF. The V call is TRBV5-5, the J call TRBJ2-7; 10 bases align to TRBD1. The V gene end was trimmed by 5 bases and the J gene end by 4 bases; junction bases not matched to a gene: 3. CDR3 length: 13 amino acids. Germline CDR1 and CDR2: SGHKS and YYEKEE (reference sequence).

The gene calls are TRBV5-1 and TRBJ2-7, with D hard to call. CDR3 length equals 13 residues. V lost 2 bases, J lost 4 bases, and 10 bases lay in between. CDR1 is SGHRS and CDR2 is YFSETQ in the germline V gene. CDR3 in amino acids: CASSFSASYEQYF. Written as DNA, the CDR3 is TGCGCCAGCAGCTTCTCGGCTTCATACGAGCAGTACTTC.

The chain uses TRBV27 and TRBJ1-2, with unresolved D. V dropped 4 bases and J dropped 6 bases, with 6 bases sitting between them. CDR1 and CDR2 from the germline V gene are MNHEY and SMNVEV (reference sequence). The CDR3 covers 11 residues. The CDR3 coding sequence is TGTGCCAGCAGTTCTCCCGATGGCTACACCTTC. It translates to CASSSPDGYTF.

The rearrangement joins TRBV5-1 to TRBJ2-2; D gene unclear. The CDR3 runs to 13 residues. V was pared by 5 bases and J by 0 bases, with 5 bases between. Germline V gene sequence: CDR1 SGHRS, CDR2 YFSETQ. Here the CDR3 DNA reads TGCGCCAGCAGGTTACCGAACACCGGGGAGCTGTTTTTT. Its protein product is CASRLPNTGELFF.

CDR3 sequence (DNA): TGTGCCAGCAGTGAAAGGGATCAGGGGAACTATGGCTACACCTTC. Translating gives CASSERDQGNYGYTF. This rearrangement joins TRBV25-1 to TRBJ1-2, with TRBD1 as a possible D gene (6 bases). This CDR3 has 15 residues. Germline CDR1 MGHDK, CDR2 SYGVNS. Deletions cut 2 bases from V and 2 bases from J, with 12 bases between.

The chain recombines TRBV28 with TRBJ1-5, with TRBD1 matching over 7 bases. Germline loops: CDR1 MDHEN, CDR2 SYDVKM. The CDR3 runs to 14 residues. The V and J ends lost 7 bases and 4 bases, in that order; junction bases with no gene match: 7. CDR3 DNA: TGTGCCAGCACCCCGACAGGGCCTAATCAGCCCCAGCATTTT. Translation gives CASTPTGPNQPQHF.

The gene calls are TRBV7-9 and TRBJ2-1; D gene ambiguous. The V end was cut by 4 bases, the J end by 1 base, with 8 bases between. Germline lookup yields CDR1 SEHNR and CDR2 FQNEAQ (reference sequence). CDR3 length: 14 residues. This CDR3 is CASSYLGSYNEQFF. CDR3 DNA: TGTGCCAGCAGCTATCTAGGTTCCTACAATGAGCAGTTCTTC.

The chain uses TRBV6-4 and TRBJ1-2; 9 nucleotides line up with TRBD1. There are 16 residues in the CDR3. Germline CDR1 MRHNA, CDR2 SNTAGT. The V segment lost 6 bases and the J segment 3 bases; nucleotides outside the gene matches: 11. CDR3 amino acids: CASRNWTGADYYGYTF. In DNA form, the CDR3 reads TGTGCCAGCAGGAACTGGACAGGGGCCGACTACTATGGCTACACCTTC.

The rearrangement uses TRBV5-4 and TRBJ1-5; D is perhaps TRBD1 (5 bases). This CDR3 has 13 amino acids. Germline V CDR1 and CDR2: SGHNT, YYREEE (reference sequence). V lost 0 bases and J 9 bases, leaving 10 bases between the germline ends. The CDR3 protein is CASSLGSGGPQHF. The CDR3 region has the DNA TGTGCCAGCAGCTTGGGGAGCGGGGGGCCCCAGCATTTT.

The chain employs TRBV10-3 and TRBJ2-1, with 10 bases identical to TRBD2. The germline gives CDR1 ENHRY, CDR2 SYGVKD. The V gene end was trimmed by 0 bases and the J gene end by 7 bases; junction bases not matched to a gene: 6. CDR3 length equals 16 residues. Here the CDR3 DNA reads TGTGCCATCAGTGAGTCGGAGCGGGGGGGCTATAATGAGCAGTTCTTC. This codes for CAISESERGGYNEQFF.

The rearrangement uses TRBV30 and TRBJ2-7; 7 nucleotides agree with TRBD1. The CDR3 is 12 residues long. Per germline, CDR1 GTSNPN and CDR2 SVGIG (reference sequence). V dropped 3 bases and J dropped 5; count of bases not matched to a gene: 4. CDR3 nucleotide sequence: TGTGCCTGGAGGCCTACAGGGGACGAGCAGTACTTC. This sequence encodes CAWRPTGDEQYF.

The V gene is TRBV10-1, the J gene TRBJ2-1, with D possibly TRBD1 on 6 matching bases. Trimming stripped 4 bases from V and 12 bases from J, with 16 bases between. CDR3 length equals 13 residues. Germline CDR1 and CDR2: WNHNN and SYGVQD (reference sequence). CDR3 bases: TGCGCCAGCAGTGTTGTAGCCGCAGGGGTGCAGTTCTTC. This gives the protein CASSVVAAGVQFF.

The chain links TRBV6-1 to TRBJ1-5; TRBD1 is a possible D gene (5 bases). The CDR3 has 18 residues. V was pared by 1 base and J by 0 bases, with 16 bases between. Germline V gene sequence: CDR1 MNHNS, CDR2 SASEGT. The CDR3 spells CASSEERGWGYSNQPQHF. DNA for the CDR3: TGTGCCAGCAGTGAAGAGAGGGGTTGGGGATATAGCAATCAGCCCCAGCATTTT.

The rearrangement uses TRBV5-1 and TRBJ2-7; D is perhaps TRBD1 (5 bases). The CDR3 is 15 amino acids. Trimming stripped 2 bases from V and 3 bases from J, with 15 bases between. Looked up from germline, CDR1 is SGHRS and CDR2 is YFSETQ. CDR3 sequence reads: CASSFSGPSNYEQYF. DNA for the CDR3: TGCGCCAGCAGCTTCTCAGGGCCTTCTAACTACGAGCAGTACTTC.

This chain links TRBV6-6 with TRBJ1-1; D remains unclear. V gave up 7 bases and J gave up 5 bases, with 14 bases separating them. Germline values: CDR1 MNHNY, CDR2 SVGAGI (reference sequence). The CDR3 is 13 residues long. CDR3 in amino acids: CASTQIVGTEAFF. CDR3 in DNA: TGTGCCAGCACCCAGATAGTCGGTACTGAAGCTTTCTTT.

This clone was seen a single time. One end of the junction varies from germline; a read error may be responsible. The identical CDR3 is also encoded by other nucleotide sequences in the sample. The J gene is TRBJ2-1, the V gene TRBV6-1, with D unresolved. The CDR3 loop spans 13 amino acids. Germline lookup yields CDR1 MNHNS and CDR2 SASEGT. CDR3 in amino acids: CASSEVTSNEQFF. The CDR3 DNA follows: TGTGCCAGCAGCGAAGTAACTTCTAATGAGCAGTTCTTC.